This T cell receptor (beta chain) is drawn from a study of cytomegalovirus exposure and HLA in healthy donors. V gave up 4 bases and J gave up 2 bases, with 14 bases separating them. The CDR3 runs to 14 residues. CDR1 and CDR2 from the germline V gene are GTSNPN and SVGIG (reference sequence). The PCR was carried out with 60 Vbeta primers and 13 Jbeta primers. The authors' processing: An analysis performed later counted about 80 million unique TCR beta chains (approximately 12 million of them shared). Sequencing used immunoSEQ multiplex PCR; TCRdb keeps in-frame clones, though not all of them. From that table come the V and J calls and clone size; the DNA was used to work out D and trimming. The sample lists 200,000 to 250,000 clones; 85% were seen once.

The chain links TRBV30 to TRBJ2-5; TRBD1 might be the D (6 bases). Sequencing was carried out using PBMCs. The receptor comes from a human donor in good health. The CDR3 DNA sequence: TGTGCCTGGACTGGCAGGGGTCGGCAAGAGACCCAGTACTTC. It encodes CAWTGRGRQETQYF.